This TCR beta chain was found in a study of cytomegalovirus exposure and HLA in healthy donors listed by TCRdb under 2017. General notes on the study: In an earlier analysis of 587 of the donors, approximately 260 Gb of sequence data and approximately 120 million unique TCR beta sequences from approximately 180 million T cells were reported. Approximately 300 gigabases of sequencing data and 75 million to 85 million unique TCR sequences made up an early release that covered approximately 700 HLA-typed donors. Among the approximately 400 genotyped donors, 75% to 90% belonged to the genetic ancestry cluster associated with self-reported Caucasian donors. The study aimed to test whether signatures of past pathogen exposure could be identified by cataloging public T cell receptors. The study used immunosequencing to profile the T cell repertoires of 600 to 850 subjects and linked those repertoires to cytomegalovirus serostatus. Along with the approximately 650-subject first cohort, a separate validation cohort of around 120 different subjects was used. To predict cytomegalovirus infection status, the study brought together high-throughput TCR immunosequencing, statistical association of individual TCRs with disease status, and machine learning. A later analysis re-examined previously published TCR beta repertoires from just over 650 donors and added high-resolution HLA genotyping to investigate patterns of TCR occurrence. Rather than drawing on any new phenotypic data, the later analysis identified candidate immune exposures from TCR beta sequences and the way those sequences occurred across donors. An earlier analysis of some 500 of the donors used high-throughput TCR beta sequencing to judge whether each TCR beta V gene segment behaved as functional or pseudogenic. Donor age, sex, ethnicity and CMV serostatus were compiled together with the repertoire data. A later genetic analysis took genome-wide SNP genotypes for about three fifths of the roughly 670 donors and used that subset as a discovery cohort. Every repertoire in the discovery cohort had been generated on one and the same sequencing platform. HLA typing included class I and class II loci at four-digit resolution. The number of donors typed differed by locus, with about 620-630 for A, B, C, DRB1 and DQB1, roughly 520 for DQA1, about 610 for DPA1, and around 450 for DPB1. About five DR-DQ haplotypes were treated as single units for association and clustering because of strong linkage in the cohort. Among about 410 genotyped donors of the cohort, an average of around 240,000 unique TCR beta nucleotide sequences was sequenced per donor, of which approximately 19% were non-productive.

The method was the immunoSEQ multiplex PCR assay. For the multiplex PCR, a mixture combining 60 forward primers for TCR Vbeta segments and 13 reverse primers for TCR Jbeta segments was used. The CDR3 region of rearranged TCR beta genes was amplified from genomic DNA by a multiplex PCR assay. The amplified TCR beta libraries were sequenced on the Illumina HiSeq System as 87-base-pair reads. The authors' pipeline ran thus. A later analysis counted tens of millions of unique TCR beta chains across the roughly 700 repertoires, and some 12 million of these chains were shared by at least two donors. Raw reads were error-corrected and collapsed into unique sequences by a nearest-neighbor algorithm in which closely related sequences were merged to remove PCR and sequencing errors. V, D and J gene segments were assigned by aligning CDR3 sequences to IMGT reference sequences. For a sequence to be retained, at least a six-nucleotide match to both a V gene segment and a J gene segment was required. A rearrangement was called productive if the CDR3 had no stop codons and remained in frame with V and J, and every other rearrangement was called non-productive. CDR3 was defined by IMGT convention, running from the second conserved V-encoded cysteine to the conserved J-encoded phenylalanine. The earlier analysis of more than 450 of the donors excluded sequences that lacked an unambiguous match to a single V gene segment. In an earlier analysis of roughly 500 of the donors, V segments were called functional above 56.7% productive rearrangements and were called segregating when the between-donor standard deviation exceeded 5%. A statistical classification framework was developed to diagnose cytomegalovirus status using the catalog of TCR beta chain sequences. V and J gene assignment, in a later analysis, came from comparing TCR nucleotide sequences with IMGT/GENE-DB human TR gene sequences. A later analysis assigned CDR3 sequences and most-parsimonious VDJ recombination scenarios with the TCRdist pipeline. In a later analysis, each TCR beta chain was defined by its CDR3 amino acid sequence together with its V-gene family, and reads without a unique V-gene family were excluded. In a later analysis, 550 to 650 highly shared, low-generation-probability nucleotide sequences were removed to address suspected cross-contamination and a sequencing artifact. In a later analysis, a clonal expansion index was calculated for each public chain from normalized within-repertoire ranks of inferred template counts. A later analysis computed generation probabilities with a VDJ recombination model fitted to out-of-frame rearrangements, and checked the results against IGoR. Hypergeometric tests were used in a later analysis to score TCR-TCR, TCR-HLA and TCR-CMV co-occurrence, with a repertoire-size bias correction applied to the TCR pairs. To estimate false discovery rates, a later analysis permuted the HLA or CMV assignments 20 times. In a later analysis, co-occurring TCRs were grouped using DBSCAN, and TCRdist sequence similarity was added for clustering within HLA-allele-positive subsets. Repertoires with fewer than 30,000 or more than 120,000 public chains were left out of co-occurrence clustering, as were a few repertoires with anomalous nucleotide sharing. In TCRdb, the immuneACCESS table is reduced to in-frame sequences with V and J assigned. These tables do not hold every clone; where another copy was compared, an unresolved V gene accounts for under half, and the others remain unexplained. V and J calls and clone size come straight from that table; D and trimming were deduced from the DNA. For this sample the table gives 55,000 to 75,000 clones, of which approximately 89% were detected only once. The leading ten clones occupy approximately 1.5% of the sample.

The cohort was made up of 650 to 700 healthy bone marrow donors. At the time of sampling, all cohort members were nominally healthy, though unrecorded immune exposures were likely present. The donor tested CMV seronegative and was one of the 352 seronegative cohort members. A peripheral blood sample was provided by each donor, and peripheral blood mononuclear cells were used for TCR beta sequencing. Genomic DNA was extracted from the blood cell samples with the Qiagen DNeasy Blood Extraction Kit. A note on this clone: Its antigen has not been determined. No quality values exist for individual bases; no much larger clone is one base distant.

General findings and caveats noted by the study authors: Because counts were too low, about 15 rarely observed V segments, including chromosome 9 orphons, were left out of the earlier analysis of some 640 of the donors. A further reported finding was that TCR beta sequences accurately predicted the HLA-A and HLA-B alleles for most subjects in the first cohort. In vitro tests confirmed that a few of the cytomegalovirus-associated TCR beta chains recognize cytomegalovirus antigens. The presence/absence analyses assumed that sequencing depth was roughly uniform across donors, and that assumption may not be true. Correlated functional status among segregating V segments might reflect linkage disequilibrium, but an unknown experimental factor could not be ruled out. Immune exposure information for the cohort was limited to CMV serostatus. In a later analysis, several top co-occurrence clusters were reported to appear linked to parvovirus B19, influenza, CMV and Epstein-Barr virus. A later genetic analysis associated a missense DCLRE1C variant with V-gene and J-gene trimming of TCR beta chains, and an independent cohort replicated the association. A cluster of highly shared sequence variants was judged likely to be a technical artifact of the sequencing pipeline. Because the 87-base-pair reads could not distinguish some IMGT-functional V segments, including TRBV6-2 and TRBV6-3, those segments were excluded. In a later analysis, HLA-associated TCR beta chains showed more clonal expansion and lower generation probabilities than non-associated chains that were equally common. The cohort was sequenced for TCR beta chains only, and without alpha or paired-chain data the features that could be detected were limited. At a false discovery rate of 0.05, a later analysis linked some 17,000 TCR beta sequences to specific HLA alleles. An earlier analysis of approximately 590 of the donors showed that most TCR beta V segments appeared in productive rearrangements either about 87% or about 30% of the time, which broadly matched IMGT annotations. Across donors, most TCR sequences were observed very rarely, whereas some public TCRs were present in many individuals. Assigning TCR associations to individual alleles was difficult when HLA alleles, especially DR and DQ, strongly co-occurred. HLA typing was unavailable for some donors at each locus, so association tests used only the typed subset. According to a later analysis, TCR association rates differed among HLA loci, with DRB1 alleles showing the most associated TCRs and HLA-C alleles showing the fewest. The study gave a list of around 170 TCR beta chains associated with cytomegalovirus. In both the original and validation cohorts, the classifier was reported to diagnose cytomegalovirus status with high specificity and sensitivity. In a later genetic analysis, fewer N-insertions in productive TCRs were reported among donors in an Asian-associated ancestry cluster than the roughly 710-donor mean. According to the authors, the approach could potentially be generalized to other disease states and immunological phenotypes. Most CMV-associated TCR beta chains appeared to be HLA-restricted in a later analysis, and the HLA associations seemed to be driven largely by CMV exposure.

Measured from the cysteine to the phenylalanine, the CDR3 is 13 residues long. CDR3 DNA only is kept here, 39 bases in frame from base 1. Compared with germline, V lacks 0 bases and J lacks 13 bases; bases without a gene match: 7. The germline V gene encodes CDR1 MNHEY and CDR2 SVGAGI. The sequence is built from TRBV6-5 and TRBJ2-3; 7 middle bases align to TRBD2. The TCR was taken from a man between 18 and 29 years old in good health and CMV-seronegative. Source material: PBMCs. DNA sequence: TGTGCCAGCAGTTACTCCTCGGGACTACAGGAGTATTTT. This translates into CASSYSSGLQEYF.